One sample yielded the 26 T cell receptor beta chains listed below, sequenced in a study of cytomegalovirus exposure and HLA in healthy donors. The study ran its PCR with 60 Vbeta and 13 Jbeta primers. Profiling relied on immunoSEQ multiplex PCR, and the TCRdb table lists in-frame clones only, not all of them. This sample has some 200,000 clones, with around 82% found just once. Sequencing used PBMCs. The receptors here all came from a woman aged 25 to 39 in good health and CMV-seronegative.

Turning to this clone: One end of the junction is discordant with germline, which a read error may explain. The chain joins TRBV6-5 to TRBJ1-2; 7 nucleotides line up with TRBD1. The CDR3 consists of 15 residues. Germline V gene data show CDR1 as MNHEY and CDR2 as SVGAGI. The CDR3 here is CASWRQGLSFYGYPF. Written as DNA, the CDR3 is TGTGCCAGCTGGCGACAGGGCCTAAGCTTCTATGGCTACCCCTTC.

The chain joins TRBV6-4 to TRBJ1-2; 11 bases line up with TRBD1. Germline CDR1 and CDR2: MRHNA and SNTAGT. The CDR3 runs 15 residues. The V segment lost 6 bases and the J segment 5 bases; nucleotides outside the gene matches: 8. The CDR3 sequence is CASSTGTGGPYGYTF. The CDR3 DNA reads as TGTGCCAGCAGCACCGGGACAGGGGGGCCTTATGGCTACACCTTC.

The V gene is TRBV5-1, the J gene TRBJ2-4; the match to TRBD2 covers 9 bases. The CDR3 runs 17 residues. Losses at the gene ends were 0 bases for V and 9 bases for J; bases not matched to a gene: 13. Germline loops: CDR1 SGHRS, CDR2 YFSETQ. Here the CDR3 DNA reads TGCGCCAGCAGCTTGGGACTAGCGGAGGTCCCTGAGTTCATTCAGTACTTC. Translation: CASSLGLAEVPEFIQYF.

This chain links TRBV4-1 with TRBJ2-2, with 8 bases fitting TRBD2. Germline trimming cut 4 bases from V and 1 base from J; bases unmatched to any gene: 2. This CDR3 is 15 amino acids long. Germline assignment: CDR1 MGHRA and CDR2 YSYEKL. The DNA of the CDR3 is TGCGCCAGCAGCCCGAGCGGGAGGAACACCGGGGAGCTGTTTTTT. This codes for CASSPSGRNTGELFF.

V usage is TRBV5-4 and J usage is TRBJ2-7; 7 positions agree with TRBD2. Germline loops: CDR1 SGHNT, CDR2 YYREEE (reference sequence). The CDR3 length is 15 residues. With 4 bases clipped from V and 2 bases from J, the junction kept 9 bases outside the gene matches. CDR3 coding DNA: TGTGCCAGCAGCCCGCCGCCTAGCGGACCCTACGAGCAGTACTTC. Its protein is CASSPPPSGPYEQYF.

This clone has only a few counts. J is TRBJ1-1 and V is TRBV4-2, with D possibly being TRBD1 (6 bases). Germline V gene sequence: CDR1 LGHNA, CDR2 YNFKEQ. The V and J ends lost 4 bases and 4 bases respectively, with 10 bases between them. The CDR3 extends over 13 amino acids. This chain's CDR3 is CASSRTGSTEAFF. CDR3 nucleotide sequence: TGTGCCAGCAGCCGTACAGGGTCCACTGAAGCTTTCTTT.

V is TRBV7-8 and J is TRBJ2-2, with 7 bases that match TRBD1. Germline-derived CDR1 and CDR2 are SGHVS and FQNEAQ. V was clipped by 5 bases and J by 0 bases; unmatched bases: 6. The CDR3 spans 16 residues. Here the CDR3 reads CASSPRTGTNTGELFF. The CDR3 DNA follows: TGTGCCAGCAGCCCGCGGACAGGAACGAACACCGGGGAGCTGTTTTTT.

The sample holds one count of this clone. Written as DNA, the CDR3 is TGCGCCAGCAGCTTGGGGCCAGGGCGGAACACTGAAGCTTTCTTT. Translating gives CASSLGPGRNTEAFF. The rearrangement uses TRBV5-1 and TRBJ1-1; D is possibly TRBD1 (5 bases). Germline values: CDR1 SGHRS, CDR2 YFSETQ. V was cut by 0 bases and J by 1 base, with 10 bases left in between. The CDR3 loop spans 15 amino acids.

The DNA of the CDR3 is TGTGCCAGCAGCCCCTCGCCGTCGGCAGCGAGGGGCTACACCTTC. Amino acids: CASSPSPSAARGYTF. The J gene is TRBJ1-2, the V gene TRBV9; no firm D call. V lost 4 bases and J 8 bases, leaving 21 bases between the germline ends. The V gene's germline CDR1 is SGDLS and CDR2 YYNGEE. The CDR3 totals 15 residues.

This clone was found a few times. The chain combines TRBV6-5 with TRBJ1-2, with 8 bases identical to TRBD1. Germline V gene lookup returns CDR1 MNHEY and CDR2 SVGAGI. The V and J ends lost 6 bases and 8 bases, in that order; junction bases with no gene match: 8. This CDR3 comprises 13 residues. CDR3 DNA: TGTGCCAGCAGATTGGACAGGGCGAAAGGCTACACCTTC. Its translation: CASRLDRAKGYTF.

In DNA form, the CDR3 reads TGTGCCAGCAACCACCGCCGAGGTTGGCCAGATACGCAGTATTTT. It encodes CASNHRRGWPDTQYF. This sequence joins TRBV28 and TRBJ2-3, with unresolved D. Germline-derived CDR1 and CDR2 are MDHEN and SYDVKM. The CDR3 is 15 residues long. The V end lost 7 bases, the J end lost 4 bases, and 18 bases lay between the germline ends.

This clone was found a few times. The V and J genes are TRBV6-4 and TRBJ2-3; 9 bases map to TRBD2. The V segment lost 2 bases and the J segment 4 bases; nucleotides outside the gene matches: 1. Per the germline V gene, CDR1 is MRHNA and CDR2 is SNTAGT. This CDR3 comprises 14 residues. The CDR3 reads CASSDAGGPDTQYF. As DNA, the CDR3 is TGTGCCAGCAGTGACGCGGGGGGGCCAGATACGCAGTATTTT.

This chain uses TRBV4-2 with TRBJ2-1; D unclear. The CDR3 sequence is 16 residues long. The V and J ends lost 0 bases and 3 bases respectively, with 12 bases between them. Germline CDR1 is LGHNA and CDR2 is YNFKEQ. The CDR3 nucleotides read TGTGCCAGCAGCCAAGAGGTTCGCACGGTCTACAATGAGCAGTTCTTC. As protein: CASSQEVRTVYNEQFF.

The chain carries TRBV6-1 and TRBJ1-1; D is possibly TRBD1 (6 bases). Germline V gene sequence: CDR1 MNHNS, CDR2 SASEGT. V was pared by 5 bases and J by 11 bases, with 15 bases between. The CDR3 has 12 amino acids. The CDR3 bases are TGTGCCAGCAGTTCCCCCTGGGGGGGCGCTTTCTTT. It codes for CASSSPWGGAFF.

This rearrangement joins TRBV7-8 to TRBJ2-2, with TRBD2 matching over 10 bases. The CDR3 runs to 17 residues. Trimming cost V 8 bases and J 6 bases; bases outside gene matches: 15. Germline CDR1 reads SGHVS; CDR2 reads FQNEAQ. This CDR3 is CASFRGSGRAFSGELFF. Written as DNA, the CDR3 is TGTGCCAGCTTTAGGGGAAGCGGGAGGGCCTTTTCCGGGGAGCTGTTTTTT.

V usage is TRBV5-4 and J usage is TRBJ1-1; D unclear. V lost 0 bases, J lost 0 bases, and 12 bases lay in between. The CDR3 contains 16 residues. Germline V gene lookup returns CDR1 SGHNT and CDR2 YYREEE (reference sequence). The CDR3 DNA is TGTGCCAGCAGCTTGGATTTTGGGAGGTTGAACACTGAAGCTTTCTTT. Translating gives CASSLDFGRLNTEAFF. The full variable domain, with the rest looked up from reference TRBV5-4 and TRBJ1-1, is ETGVTQSPTHLIKTRGQQVTLRCSSQSGHNTVSWYQQALGQGPQFIFQYYREEENGRGNFPPRFSGLQFPNYSSELNVNALELDDSALYLCASSLDFGRLNTEAFFGQGTRLTVV.

This clone was observed once. The CDR3 bases are TGCGCCAGCAGCCCTAACAGGGACGAGGGCGGGGAGCTGTTTTTT. Amino acids: CASSPNRDEGGELFF. The chain joins TRBV5-1 to TRBJ2-2; weak D call: TRBD1 (6 bases). V was pared by 4 bases and J by 7 bases, with 17 bases between. This CDR3 comprises 15 residues. Per germline, CDR1 SGHRS and CDR2 YFSETQ.

This sequence joins TRBV28 and TRBJ1-2; D not resolved. Trimming cost V 3 bases and J 0 bases, with 8 bases left between them. The CDR3 covers 14 residues. Germline values: CDR1 MDHEN, CDR2 SYDVKM. CDR3 loop: CASSFDLANYGYTF. DNA for the CDR3: TGTGCCAGCAGTTTTGATTTAGCTAACTATGGCTACACCTTC.

The CDR3 coding sequence is TGCGCCAGCAGCACAAATAGCAATCAGCCCCAGCATTTT. Amino acids: CASSTNSNQPQHF. This chain connects TRBV5-1 to TRBJ1-5, with D unresolved. Germline-derived CDR1 and CDR2 are SGHRS and YFSETQ. CDR3 length: 13 amino acids. Trimming took 4 bases from V and 0 from J, leaving 5 bases between them.

The chain is built from TRBV28 and TRBJ1-1; D not resolved. The CDR3 is 13 residues long. V lost 7 bases and J lost 0, with 9 bases in between. CDR1 and CDR2 (germline): MDHEN, SYDVKM. CDR3 sequence reads: CASTSFMNTEAFF. CDR3 coding DNA: TGTGCCAGCACTTCCTTTATGAACACTGAAGCTTTCTTT.

Only one count was recorded for this clone. The V gene is TRBV7-2, the J gene TRBJ1-2; TRBD1 is a possible D gene (6 bases). Trimming took 5 bases from V and 5 from J, leaving 18 bases between them. Germline V lookup: CDR1 SGHTA, CDR2 FQGNSA. This CDR3 spans 15 amino acids. The CDR3 loop reads CASSARGAGEYGYTF. The CDR3 DNA sequence: TGTGCCAGCAGCGCTAGAGGGGCAGGGGAATATGGCTACACCTTC.

The chain carries TRBV6-5 and TRBJ1-2; 7 bases fit TRBD1. This CDR3 is 14 amino acids long. Per germline, CDR1 MNHEY and CDR2 SVGAGI. With 5 bases clipped from V and 8 bases from J, the junction kept 11 bases outside the gene matches. This CDR3 reads CASSEQEGARGYTF. The CDR3 nucleotides are TGTGCCAGCAGTGAACAAGAGGGGGCGAGGGGCTACACCTTC.

The chain joins TRBV5-1 to TRBJ1-2; D gene uncertain. Germline V lookup: CDR1 SGHRS, CDR2 YFSETQ. CDR3 length: 12 amino acids. V lost 4 bases to trimming and J lost 4 bases, with 8 bases between them. CDR3: CASSPRAYGYTF. The CDR3 bases are TGCGCCAGCAGCCCGAGGGCCTATGGCTACACCTTC.

The chain recombines TRBV28 with TRBJ2-7, with 8 bases that match TRBD2. J lost 0 bases, V lost 4 bases, and 5 bases had no gene match. CDR1 and CDR2 from the germline V gene are MDHEN and SYDVKM. CDR3 length equals 15 residues. The CDR3 loop reads CASSWRGADSYEQYF. DNA for the CDR3: TGTGCCAGCAGTTGGCGGGGGGCCGACTCCTACGAGCAGTACTTC.

This clone was seen just once. One end of the junction does not line up with germline, which may come from a read error. The chain joins TRBV7-9 to TRBJ2-7; 8 bases agree with TRBD2. This CDR3 contains 18 residues. Germline lookup yields CDR1 SEHNR and CDR2 FQNEAQ (reference sequence). CDR3 bases: TGTTCCAGCAGCTCTGGGGCGGGGGGAAGTTGGAGCCTATACGAGCAGTACTTC. Its translation is CSSSSGAGGSWSLYEQYF. Looking up the rest from reference TRBV7-9 and TRBJ2-7 gives the full variable domain: DTGVSQNPRHKITKRGQNVTFRCDPISEHNRLYWYRQTLGQGPEFLTYFQNEAQLEKSRLLSDRFSAERPKGSFSTLEIQRTEQGDSAMYLCSSSSGAGGSWSLYEQYFGPGTRLTVT.

The sample holds a few counts of this clone. J is TRBJ2-7 and V is TRBV5-5, with D tentatively TRBD2 (7 bases). The CDR3 length is 17 residues. The germline V gene encodes CDR1 SGHKS and CDR2 YYEKEE (reference sequence). Trimming pared 4 bases from V and 3 bases from J, leaving 23 bases between. CDR3 sequence (DNA): TGTGCCAGCAGCCGAGACGGAAGCGGGACATATTTCTACGAGCAGTACTTC. Its translation: CASSRDGSGTYFYEQYF. The variable domain in full, completed from reference TRBV5-5 and TRBJ2-7, reads DAGVTQSPTHLIKTRGQQVTLRCSPISGHKSVSWYQQVLGQGPQFIFQYYEKEERGRGNFPDRFSARQFPNYSSELNVNALLLGDSALYLCASSRDGSGTYFYEQYFGPGTRLTVT.